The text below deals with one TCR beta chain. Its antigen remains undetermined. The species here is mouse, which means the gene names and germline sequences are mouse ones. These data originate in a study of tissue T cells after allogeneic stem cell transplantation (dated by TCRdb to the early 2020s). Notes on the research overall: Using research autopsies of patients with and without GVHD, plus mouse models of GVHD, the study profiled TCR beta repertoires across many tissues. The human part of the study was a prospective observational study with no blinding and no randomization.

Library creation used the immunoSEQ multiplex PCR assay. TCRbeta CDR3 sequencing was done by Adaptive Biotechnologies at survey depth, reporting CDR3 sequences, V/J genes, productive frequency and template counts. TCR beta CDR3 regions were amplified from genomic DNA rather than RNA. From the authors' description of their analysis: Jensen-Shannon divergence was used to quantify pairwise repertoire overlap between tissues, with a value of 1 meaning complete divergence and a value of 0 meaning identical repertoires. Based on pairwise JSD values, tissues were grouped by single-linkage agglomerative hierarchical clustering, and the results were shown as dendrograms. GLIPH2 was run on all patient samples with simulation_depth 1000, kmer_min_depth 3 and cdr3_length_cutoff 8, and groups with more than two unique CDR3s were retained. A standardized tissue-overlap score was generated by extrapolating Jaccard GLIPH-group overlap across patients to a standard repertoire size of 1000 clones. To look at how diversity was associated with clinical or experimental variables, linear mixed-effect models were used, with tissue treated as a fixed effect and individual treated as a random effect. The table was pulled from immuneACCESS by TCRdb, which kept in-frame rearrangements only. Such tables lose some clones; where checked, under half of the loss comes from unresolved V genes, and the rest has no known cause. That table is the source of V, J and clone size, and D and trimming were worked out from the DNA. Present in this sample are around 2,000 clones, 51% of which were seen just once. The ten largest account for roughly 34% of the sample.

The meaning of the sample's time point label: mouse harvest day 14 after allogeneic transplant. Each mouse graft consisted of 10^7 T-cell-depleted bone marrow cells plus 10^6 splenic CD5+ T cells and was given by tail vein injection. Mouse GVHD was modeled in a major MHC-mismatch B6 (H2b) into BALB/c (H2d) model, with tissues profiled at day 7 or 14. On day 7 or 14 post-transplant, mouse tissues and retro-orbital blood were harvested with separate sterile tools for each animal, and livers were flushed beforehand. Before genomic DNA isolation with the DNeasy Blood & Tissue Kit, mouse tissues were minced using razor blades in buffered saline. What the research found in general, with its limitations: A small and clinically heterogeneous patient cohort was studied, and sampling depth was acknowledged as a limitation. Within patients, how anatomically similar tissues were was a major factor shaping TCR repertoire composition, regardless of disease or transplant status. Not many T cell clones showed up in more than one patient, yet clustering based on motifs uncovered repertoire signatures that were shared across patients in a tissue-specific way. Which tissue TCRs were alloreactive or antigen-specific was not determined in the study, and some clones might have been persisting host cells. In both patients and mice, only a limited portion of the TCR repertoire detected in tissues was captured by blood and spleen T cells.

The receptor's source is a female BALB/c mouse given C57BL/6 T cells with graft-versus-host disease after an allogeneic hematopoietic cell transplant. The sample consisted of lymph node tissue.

The CDR3 reads CASSLAWGTGQLYF. The sequenced CDR3 bases are TGTGCAAGCAGCTTAGCCTGGGGCACCGGGCAGCTCTAC. The chain joins TRBV16 to TRBJ2-2; the D gene is perhaps TRBD2, from 6 matching bases. The read terminates 1 residue ahead of where the CDR3 ends, so the germline J gene completes it. From cysteine to phenylalanine, the CDR3 is 14 amino acids long. The DNA covers only part of the CDR3, 39 bases in frame from base 1. V is cut by 1 base and J by 4 bases, and the space between the germline ends is 7 bases. Based on the germline V gene, the CDR1 and CDR2 sequences are SGHSA and FRNQAP.